This entry describes one TCR beta chain. The germline V gene has CDR1 SGHRS and CDR2 YFSETQ. Trimming shortened V by 4 bases and J by 3 bases, and 18 bases separated the two germline ends. The CDR3 sequence is 16 residues long. The PCR made use of 60 Vbeta and 13 Jbeta primers. This table comes from immunoSEQ multiplex PCR, and its TCRdb copy is limited to in-frame clones, with some not included. The sample has 150,000 to 200,000 clones, about 78% seen once. These data are taken from a study of cytomegalovirus exposure and HLA in healthy donors. Study information: Earlier, about 179 million T cells were analyzed, and 90 million to 120 million unique TCR beta sequences were found among them.

The chain is built from TRBV5-1 and TRBJ2-3, with a weak D call TRBD1 (5 bases). This sequence was found in a male donor in good health and CMV-seronegative. Sequenced: PBMCs. The CDR3 coding sequence is TGCGCCAGCAGCCCGAATGAGGTTGGGGCAACAGATACGCAGTATTTT. Translation: CASSPNEVGATDTQYF.